This is a list of T cell receptor beta chains from one sample in a study of cytomegalovirus exposure and HLA in healthy donors. Using immunoSEQ multiplex PCR, the repertoire was profiled, and TCRdb retains in-frame clones only, with some absent. The table includes about 80,000 clones, around 85% detected once. The sequencing input was PBMCs. The receptors originated from a human donor in good health. The CDR3 runs from the conserved cysteine through the conserved F or W. D genes are given only for firm matches. A row's size may be missing; if present it is once, few, many or a size class.

clone_size	v_call	d_call	j_call	cdr3_aa	cdr3_nt
NA	TRBV7-6	NA	TRBJ2-7	CASSLSGRAYEQYF	TGTGCCAGCAGCTTAAGTGGCAGGGCATACGAGCAGTACTTC
NA	TRBV2	NA	TRBJ1-2	CASSEAPRAGPYYGYTF	TGTGCCAGCAGTGAAGCTCCCCGGGCAGGGCCATACTATGGCTACACCTTC
few	TRBV6-5	NA	TRBJ1-1	CASSSTGLILTEAFF	TGTGCCAGCAGTTCCACGGGACTCATTCTCACTGAAGCTTTCTTT
once	TRBV5-4	NA	TRBJ2-2	CASSLNGGMNTGELFF	TGTGCCAGCAGCTTGAATGGGGGCATGAACACCGGGGAGCTGTTTTTT
NA	TRBV2	TRBD1	TRBJ2-7	CASRRTGGVDEQYF	TGTGCCAGCAGGAGGACAGGGGGCGTAGACGAGCAGTACTTC
NA	TRBV2	NA	TRBJ2-1	CASSESPSVGSYNEQFF	TGTGCCAGCAGTGAGTCCCCTAGCGTTGGCTCCTACAATGAGCAGTTCTTC
once	TRBV9	NA	TRBJ1-1	CASSVDTTMNTEAFF	TGTGCCAGCAGCGTAGATACAACGATGAACACTGAAGCTTTCTTT
NA	TRBV9	NA	TRBJ2-7	CASSVSGKGVLEGYEQYF	TGTGCCAGCAGCGTAAGTGGGAAGGGGGTGCTTGAGGGGTACGAGCAGTACTTC
NA	TRBV7-7	NA	TRBJ2-1	CASSLAPNNEQFF	TGTGCTAGCAGCTTAGCGCCTAACAATGAGCAGTTCTTC
NA	TRBV4-1	NA	TRBJ1-6	CASSQESGAANSPLHF	TGCGCCAGCAGCCAAGAGTCAGGGGCAGCAAATTCACCCCTCCACTTT
NA	TRBV10-3	TRBD1	TRBJ1-5	CATQQQGTGNQPQHF	TGTGCCACCCAACAACAGGGGACGGGCAATCAGCCCCAGCATTTT
NA	TRBV7-9	NA	TRBJ2-3	CASSSEGASLADTQYF	TGTGCCAGCAGCTCGGAGGGAGCTAGTCTCGCAGATACGCAGTATTTT
NA	TRBV15	NA	TRBJ2-2	CATSSMVASFPGELFF	TGTGCCACCAGCAGCATGGTAGCGAGCTTCCCCGGGGAGCTGTTTTTT
NA	TRBV2	TRBD1	TRBJ2-7	CASRGQGTGEQYF	TGTGCCAGCCGGGGACAGGGGACGGGCGAGCAGTACTTC
NA	TRBV9	TRBD1	TRBJ1-4	CASSGGQGVGKLFF	TGTGCCAGCAGCGGAGGACAGGGGGTGGGAAAACTGTTTTTT
NA	TRBV7-9	NA	TRBJ2-3	CASSHDSGTPYF	TGTGCCAGCAGCCATGACTCCGGGACTCCGTATTTT
NA	TRBV7-7	TRBD2	TRBJ2-5	CASSLIFPTSGETQYF	TGTGCCAGCAGCCTGATTTTCCCGACTAGCGGAGAGACCCAGTACTTC
few	TRBV10-2	TRBD1	TRBJ1-5	CATRDRRYNQPQHF	TGCGCCACCCGGGACAGGCGATACAATCAGCCCCAGCATTTT
NA	TRBV20-1	NA	TRBJ1-2	CSARKGDGYTF	TGCAGCGCTCGGAAGGGGGATGGCTACACCTTC
NA	TRBV6-4	NA	TRBJ2-2	CASSEAGQNTGELFF	TGTGCCAGCAGTGAGGCAGGGCAGAACACCGGGGAGCTGTTTTTT
NA	TRBV10-2	TRBD1	TRBJ2-5	CASRDRETQYF	TGCGCCAGCAGGGACAGGGAGACCCAGTACTTC
NA	TRBV6-1	NA	TRBJ1-5	CASSEWGRNPNQPQHF	TGTGCCAGCAGTGAATGGGGCAGGAACCCCAATCAGCCCCAGCATTTT
NA	TRBV5-1	TRBD1	TRBJ1-5	CASSISGGPNQPQHF	TGCGCCAGCAGCATTTCAGGGGGCCCCAATCAGCCCCAGCATTTT
NA	TRBV6-6	TRBD1	TRBJ1-5	CASSQYGGQGQPQHF	TGTGCCAGCAGTCAATACGGTGGACAGGGTCAGCCCCAGCATTTT